The 11 T cell receptor beta chains in this list originate from one sample, sequenced in a study of shared clonotypes between healthy human individuals. Data came from immunoSEQ multiplex PCR; TCRdb stores just in-frame clones and leaves some out. The sample consists of 1,400,000 or so clones, approximately 98.5% of them appearing once. Sequences were obtained from naive CD4+ T cells sorted from blood. Regarding subset: CD45RA+ positively selected. These receptors all come from a man aged 25-45 years in good health.

The chain couples TRBV18 to TRBJ2-7, with D possibly being TRBD1 or TRBD2 (6 bases each). Trimming removed 1 base at V and 0 bases at J, with 19 bases between. Germline CDR1 KGHSH, CDR2 LQKENI. The CDR3 has 18 residues. CDR3 nucleotides: TGTGCCAGCTCACCACTCTCTTTATGGGGGGCAAGCTCCTACGAGCAGTACTTC. Translation: CASSPLSLWGASSYEQYF.

The chain carries TRBV5-1 and TRBJ2-5; perhaps TRBD2 as D (5 bases). CDR1 and CDR2 (germline): SGHRS, YFSETQ. V lost 3 bases, J lost 4 bases, and 19 bases lay in between. The length of the CDR3 is 16 residues. The CDR3 DNA sequence: TGCGCCAGCAGCTACGGGATGGGGATCATGGGAGAGACCCAGTACTTC. Translating it yields CASSYGMGIMGETQYF. Filled out from reference TRBV5-1 and TRBJ2-5, the complete variable domain reads KAGVTQTPRYLIKTRGQQVTLSCSPISGHRSVSWYQQTPGQGLQFLFEYFSETQRNKGNFPGRFSGRQFSNSRSEMNVSTLELGDSALYLCASSYGMGIMGETQYFGPGTRLLVL.

The chain recombines TRBV19 with TRBJ2-3; D might be TRBD1 (6 bases). CDR1 LNHDA and CDR2 SQIVND come from the germline V gene (reference sequence). This CDR3 comprises 13 residues. Between the trimmed V and J ends, which lost 8 bases and 5 bases, there was a span of 14 bases. CDR3 nucleotides: TGTGCCAGTGCCGGGACACCTAAAGATACGCAGTATTTT. This encodes CASAGTPKDTQYF. The entire variable domain, with the rest obtained from reference TRBV19 and TRBJ2-3, is as follows: DGGITQSPKYLFRKEGQNVTLSCEQNLNHDAMYWYRQDPGQGLRLIYYSQIVNDFQKGDIAEGYSVSREKKESFPLTVTSAQKNPTAFYLCASAGTPKDTQYFGPGTRLTVL.

This chain links TRBV5-1 with TRBJ2-3, with D possibly being TRBD1 (6 bases). The germline V and J ends were trimmed by 5 bases and 1 base, with 14 bases remaining between them. This CDR3 has 15 amino acids. Germline V gene sequence: CDR1 SGHRS, CDR2 YFSETQ. CDR3 nucleotide sequence: TGCGCCAGCAGTTCAGACGAGGGGGGCACAGATACGCAGTATTTT. Amino acids: CASSSDEGGTDTQYF.

CDR3 bases: TGCAGCGTTGACCGAGGGACAGGAATCACCGGGGAGCTGTTTTTT. Protein: CSVDRGTGITGELFF. V is TRBV29-1 and J is TRBJ2-2; 8 bases line up with TRBD1. Germline V gene lookup returns CDR1 SQVTM and CDR2 ANQGSEA. V was pared by 3 bases and J by 4 bases, with 7 bases of the junction left unmatched. The CDR3 length is 15 residues.

This chain uses TRBV29-1 with TRBJ2-3; D not certain. The CDR3 loop spans 11 amino acids. Trimming took off 4 bases at V and 2 bases at J, with 4 bases between the two ends. Looked up from germline, CDR1 is SQVTM and CDR2 is ANQGSEA. CDR3 loop: CSVVLTDTQYF. Here the CDR3 DNA reads TGCAGCGTTGTCCTCACAGATACGCAGTATTTT.

This clone was observed once. This chain connects TRBV5-6 to TRBJ2-1, with 8 nucleotides matching TRBD2. Germline values: CDR1 SGHDT, CDR2 YYEEEE. Germline trimming cut 7 bases from V and 2 bases from J; bases unmatched to any gene: 8. This CDR3 is built from 15 residues. CDR3 sequence: CASFENGRAYNEQFF. CDR3 sequence (DNA): TGTGCCAGCTTTGAAAACGGGAGGGCCTACAATGAGCAGTTCTTC.

The J gene is TRBJ2-2, the V gene TRBV6-5; 7 bases map to TRBD2. V was clipped by 6 bases and J by 0 bases; unmatched bases: 4. The CDR3 runs to 15 residues. Germline loops: CDR1 MNHEY, CDR2 SVGAGI. CDR3 residues: CASRRGSANTGELFF. The CDR3 coding sequence is TGTGCCAGCAGGCGCGGGAGTGCGAACACCGGGGAGCTGTTTTTT.

This chain links TRBV10-3 with TRBJ2-1, with 8 bases that match TRBD1. J lost 5 bases, V lost 10 bases, and 25 bases had no gene match. Germline V gives CDR1 ENHRY, CDR2 SYGVKD. The CDR3 consists of 19 residues. The CDR3 spells CATSFRTGSENSRDNEQFF. The CDR3 DNA reads TGTGCCACATCCTTCCGGACAGGGAGTGAAAATAGTAGAGACAATGAGCAGTTCTTC.

The chain joins TRBV5-4 to TRBJ2-7; D call uncertain. The V gene's germline CDR1 is SGHNT and CDR2 YYREEE (reference sequence). This CDR3 has 16 amino acids. V was clipped by 4 bases and J by 6 bases, with 23 bases between them. CDR3 residues: CASSPNASLPRCEQYF. In DNA, the CDR3 is TGTGCCAGCAGCCCGAATGCTAGTCTGCCTCGGTGCGAGCAGTACTTC.

The chain uses TRBV6-5 and TRBJ1-1; a possible D gene is TRBD1 (6 bases). The CDR3 is 15 residues long. Germline V CDR1 and CDR2: MNHEY, SVGAGI. Trimming cost V 5 bases and J 3 bases, with 16 bases left between them. The CDR3 DNA reads as TGTGCCAGCAGTCCCCGGGGGCTCGGGGACACTGAAGCTTTCTTT. Translated: CASSPRGLGDTEAFF.